Sequencing of this TCR beta chain was carried out in a study of T cell repertoires in cytomegalovirus infection. Findings and limits, study-wide: HLA-C-restricted CMV-specific TCR beta clonotypes were dominant in the ex vivo response.

This clonotype was seen ten or more times. Its specificity is unknown. TCRdb processed the reads anew with MiXCR; each CDR3 protein has one entry. Here the sample spans some 180,000 distinct CDR3 sequences, 8.5% to 10% being singletons. The sequenced sample was PBMCs. The source of this sequence is a human donor in good health (CMV status not recorded). Some clones in this sample may be carry-over from other donors' samples.

This CDR3 reads CASSPDSGPPYEQYF. The CDR3 DNA follows: TGTGCCAGCAGTCCCGATTCGGGACCCCCCTACGAGCAGTACTTC. The J gene is TRBJ2-7, the V gene TRBV6-5; possibly TRBD1 or TRBD2 for D (5 bases each). The CDR3 extends over 15 amino acids. The V end lost 5 bases, the J end lost 2 bases, and 16 bases lay between the germline ends. Germline V gives CDR1 MNHEY, CDR2 SVGAGI.